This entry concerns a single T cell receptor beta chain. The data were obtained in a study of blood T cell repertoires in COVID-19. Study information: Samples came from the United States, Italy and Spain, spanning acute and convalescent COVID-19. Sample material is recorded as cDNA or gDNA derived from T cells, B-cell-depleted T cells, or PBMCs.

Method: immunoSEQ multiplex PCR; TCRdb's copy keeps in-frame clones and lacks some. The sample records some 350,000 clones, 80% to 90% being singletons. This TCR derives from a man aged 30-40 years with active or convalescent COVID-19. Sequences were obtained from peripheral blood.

CDR3 nucleotide sequence: TGTGCCAGCAGTACGACAGGAAGGGGTGGCTACACCTTC. It is translated as CASSTTGRGGYTF. The chain carries TRBV27 and TRBJ1-2; D is possibly TRBD1 (6 bases). Germline assignment: CDR1 MNHEY and CDR2 SMNVEV (reference sequence). This CDR3 has 13 amino acids. Trimming removed 5 bases from V and 7 bases from J, with 14 bases in between.